This T cell receptor beta chain was recovered during a study of shared clonotypes between healthy human individuals. Germline V gives CDR1 SGDLS, CDR2 YYNGEE. There are 16 residues in the CDR3. The trim removed 2 bases at V and 6 bases at J, leaving 9 bases unmatched. The data were produced by immunoSEQ multiplex PCR, yet TCRdb's version contains in-frame clones alone and is incomplete. The repertoire holds about 2 million clones, with 95% as singletons. The chain is built from TRBV9 and TRBJ2-3; TRBD2 matches at 10 bases. The TCR comes from a young man in good health. The sequenced sample was naive CD4+ T cells sorted from blood. Documented subset: CD45RA+ positively selected. The CDR3 region is CASSVEAGGLKDTQYF. CDR3 in DNA: TGTGCCAGCAGCGTCGAAGCGGGAGGGCTTAAGGATACGCAGTATTTT. Full variable domain (outside the CDR3, taken from reference TRBV9 and TRBJ2-3): DSGVTQTPKHLITATGQRVTLRCSPRSGDLSVYWYQQSLDQGLQFLIQYYNGEERAKGNILERFSAQQFPDLHSELNLSSLELGDSALYFCASSVEAGGLKDTQYFGPGTRLTVL.